The clone carrying this TCR beta chain was seen only a few times. CDR1 SGHTA and CDR2 FQGTGA come from the germline V gene. V was clipped by 4 bases and J by 5 bases, with 9 bases between them. The CDR3 consists of 13 residues. This sample stems from a study of vaccination and CD4 T cells after COVID-19. Study-level information: Convalescent cases consisted of six males and four females, of whom two were Hispanic. Post-vaccine specimens were obtained a median around 79 days after dose two (range 14 to 241).

TCRdb used MiXCR to reprocess the PCR reads, holding one entry per CDR3 protein. The data contain 30,000 or so distinct CDR3 sequences, about 46% of them singletons. Time point reported: late sampling 161 to 241 days after vaccination in a few convalescent patients. Positivity by PCR occurred from March to December 2020, a period that predated US Alpha, Beta and Delta variants. Here the sequenced sample was CD4+ T cells from blood, taken about 7 months after SARS-CoV-2 vaccination. The chain links TRBV7-3 to TRBJ2-1; D is possibly TRBD1 (6 bases). The receptor was derived from a human donor who had recovered from COVID-19. This CDR3 reads CASSSRQDNEQFF. CDR3 nucleotide sequence: TGTGCCAGCAGCTCCCGACAGGACAATGAGCAGTTCTTC.